This T cell receptor beta chain was documented in a study of PD-1 blockade in classical Hodgkin lymphoma. The CDR3 length is 15 residues. Trimming removed 0 bases from V and 4 bases from J, with 11 bases in between. The germline CDR1 and CDR2 sequences are MNHNY and SVGAGI (reference sequence). TCRdb's copy holds only in-frame clones and misses some; the assay was immunoSEQ multiplex PCR. The sample consists of 20,000 to 25,000 clones, roughly 80% of them appearing once. All the patients suffered relapse after autologous stem cell transplantation, and brentuximab vedotin exposure differed. Sequencing used peripheral blood mononuclear cells (PBMCs), obtained before the second cycle of nivolumab. This chain joins TRBV6-6 and TRBJ2-3; TRBD2 is a possible D gene (6 bases). The TCR sequence derives from a human donor with classical Hodgkin lymphoma. CDR3 nucleotide sequence: TGTGCCAGCAGTTACTCGACGGGAGCTGCAGATACGCAGTATTTT. This gives the protein CASSYSTGAADTQYF.